This T cell receptor beta chain was sequenced during a study of vaccination and CD4 T cells after COVID-19. Across the whole study: Convalescent patients had positive nasal swab PCR results for SARS-CoV-2. Disease was mild in fewer than 10 and severe in one. Diagnosis preceded the drawing of post-COVID samples by a median roughly 96 days (range 35 to 161). Overlapping spike pools from SARS-CoV-2 and HCoV-NL63, HCoV-OC43 and HCoV-229E served as culture stimuli.

A remark on this clonotype: The target antigen is unknown.

CDR3 length: 13 amino acids. Germline V lookup: CDR1 MNHEY, CDR2 SVGEGT. V lost 6 bases, J lost 9 bases, and 10 bases stayed unmatched. As for treatment: roughly 11-day PBMC culture with coronavirus spike peptide pools or control peptides (ViraFEST assay). The Oncomine TCR Beta short-read assay was what sequenced the DNA obtained from cultured CD4+ T cells. Genomic DNA was isolated from cultured CD4+ T cells. TCRdb used MiXCR to reprocess the PCR reads, holding one entry per CDR3 protein. The sample lists roughly 8,500 distinct CDR3 sequences; 45% to 60% were seen once. The sequenced sample consisted of CD4+ T cells from blood, cultured in vitro. The chain combines TRBV6-2 or TRBV6-3 with TRBJ2-5, with TRBD2 matching 7 bases. This receptor was taken from a human donor who had recovered from COVID-19. The CDR3 DNA is TGTGCCAGCAGGCTAGCGGCAAAGTTGGCCCAGTACTTC. It specifies CASRLAAKLAQYF.